Listed here are 6 T cell receptor beta chains from one sample, sequenced in a study of OX40 agonist ivuxolimab in advanced cancers. Libraries came from the immunoSEQ multiplex PCR assay. The source is immuneACCESS, and TCRdb retained only in-frame sequences with V and J called. Part of the clones is not carried over; for the studies checked, unresolved V genes explain less than half of this, and the remainder is unexplained. The sample table contains about 36,000 clones; only one count was recorded for 74% of them. The leading ten clones occupy around 18% of the sample. The sample was CD4+ or CD8+ T cells sorted from blood, taken in a trial of the OX40 agonist ivuxolimab. These receptor sequences come from an adult with an advanced solid tumor such as melanoma, head and neck, liver or kidney cancer.

This clone was picked up one time. The CDR3 sequence is CASSVVYTSDTQYF. DNA for the CDR3: TGTGCCAGCAGCGTAGTATACACCTCAGATACGCAGTATTTT. This rearrangement joins TRBV9 to TRBJ2-3; D gene ambiguous. CDR1 and CDR2 from the germline V gene are SGDLS and YYNGEE. The CDR3 contains 14 residues. V was clipped by 0 bases and J by 4 bases, with 9 bases between them.

This clone was picked up one time. The chain couples TRBV27 to TRBJ1-1; possible D gene TRBD1, 5 bases. Germline V lookup: CDR1 MNHEY, CDR2 SMNVEV (reference sequence). There are 12 residues in the CDR3. The V and J ends lost 3 bases and 7 bases respectively, with 9 bases between them. Here the CDR3 reads CASSFGGHEAFF. For the CDR3, the DNA is TGTGCCAGCAGTTTTGGGGGTCATGAAGCTTTCTTT.

CDR3 sequence reads: CASMGQTDTQYF. Here the CDR3 DNA reads TGTGCCAGTATGGGGCAAACAGATACGCAGTATTTT. V and J are TRBV19 and TRBJ2-3; D might be TRBD1 (5 bases). This CDR3 comprises 12 residues. V shed 7 bases and J shed 3 bases, with 8 bases lying between them. Germline V gene data show CDR1 as LNHDA and CDR2 as SQIVND (reference sequence).

This sequence joins TRBV5-1 and TRBJ2-1; 8 positions match TRBD2. This CDR3 region has 17 residues. CDR1 and CDR2 from the germline V gene are SGHRS and YFSETQ. The trim removed 5 bases at V and 0 bases at J, leaving 10 bases unmatched. The DNA of the CDR3 is TGCGCCAGCAGTTCTTCTAGCGGGTATTCCTCCTACAATGAGCAGTTCTTC. Encoded protein: CASSSSSGYSSYNEQFF.

The chain has TRBV7-8 and TRBJ1-2, with D unclear. Trimming removed 0 bases at V and 2 bases at J, with 10 bases between. The CDR3 is 15 residues long. The V gene's germline CDR1 is SGHVS and CDR2 FQNEAQ. CDR3 bases: TGTGCCAGCAGCTTAGCACAGCCCAGCAACTATGGCTACACCTTC. It yields the protein CASSLAQPSNYGYTF.

V and J are TRBV6-5 and TRBJ2-3; 11 bases are shared with TRBD2. This CDR3 has 14 amino acids. With 7 bases clipped from V and 4 bases from J, the junction kept 4 bases outside the gene matches. Germline V gene data show CDR1 as MNHEY and CDR2 as SVGAGI. CDR3 nucleotides: TGTGCCAGCATTGTAGCGGGGGGGCCAGATACGCAGTATTTT. Translation gives CASIVAGGPDTQYF.